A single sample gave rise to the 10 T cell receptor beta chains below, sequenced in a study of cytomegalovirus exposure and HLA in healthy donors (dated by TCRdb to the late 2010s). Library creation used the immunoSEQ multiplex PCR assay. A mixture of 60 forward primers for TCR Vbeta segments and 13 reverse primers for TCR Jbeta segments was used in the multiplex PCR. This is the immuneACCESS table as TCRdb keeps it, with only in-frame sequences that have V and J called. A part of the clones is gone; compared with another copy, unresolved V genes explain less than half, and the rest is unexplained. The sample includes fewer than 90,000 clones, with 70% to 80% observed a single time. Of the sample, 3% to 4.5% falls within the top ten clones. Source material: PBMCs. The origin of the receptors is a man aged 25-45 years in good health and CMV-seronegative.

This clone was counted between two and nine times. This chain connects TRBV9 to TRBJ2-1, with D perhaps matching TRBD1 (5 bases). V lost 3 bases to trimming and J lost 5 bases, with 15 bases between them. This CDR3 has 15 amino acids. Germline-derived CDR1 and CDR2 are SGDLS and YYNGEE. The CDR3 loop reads CASSATGRGDNEQFF. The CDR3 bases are TGTGCCAGCAGCGCTACAGGCCGCGGCGACAATGAGCAGTTCTTC.

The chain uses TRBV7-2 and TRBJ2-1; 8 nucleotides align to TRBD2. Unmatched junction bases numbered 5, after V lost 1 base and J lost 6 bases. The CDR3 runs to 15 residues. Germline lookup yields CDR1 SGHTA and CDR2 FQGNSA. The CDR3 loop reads CASSLVLLAGNEQFF. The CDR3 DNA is TGTGCCAGCAGCTTAGTTCTGCTAGCGGGCAATGAGCAGTTCTTC.

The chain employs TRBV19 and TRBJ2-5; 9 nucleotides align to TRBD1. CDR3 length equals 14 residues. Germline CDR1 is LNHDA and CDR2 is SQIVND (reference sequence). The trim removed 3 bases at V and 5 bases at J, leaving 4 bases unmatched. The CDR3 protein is CASSMDRGLETQYF. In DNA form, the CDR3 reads TGTGCCAGTAGTATGGACAGGGGTTTGGAGACCCAGTACTTC.

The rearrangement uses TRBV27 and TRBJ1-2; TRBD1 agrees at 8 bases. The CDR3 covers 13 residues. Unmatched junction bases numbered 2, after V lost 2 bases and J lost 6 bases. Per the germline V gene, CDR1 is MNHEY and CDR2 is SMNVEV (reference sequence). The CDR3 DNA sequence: TGTGCCAGCAGTTTAACAGGGGGTGATGGCTACACCTTC. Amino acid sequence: CASSLTGGDGYTF.

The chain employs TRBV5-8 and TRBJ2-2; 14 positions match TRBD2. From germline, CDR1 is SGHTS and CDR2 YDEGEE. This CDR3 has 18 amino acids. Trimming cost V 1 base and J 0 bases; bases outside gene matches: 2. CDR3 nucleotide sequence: TGTGCCAGCAGCTTGTCGGGACTAGCGGGAGCGAACACCGGGGAGCTGTTTTTT. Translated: CASSLSGLAGANTGELFF.

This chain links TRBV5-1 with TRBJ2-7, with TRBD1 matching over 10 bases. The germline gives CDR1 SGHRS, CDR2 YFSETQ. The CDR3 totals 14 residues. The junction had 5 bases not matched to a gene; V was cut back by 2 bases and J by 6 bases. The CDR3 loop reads CASSFRQGAGEQYF. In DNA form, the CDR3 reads TGCGCCAGCAGCTTCCGACAGGGGGCCGGCGAGCAGTACTTC.

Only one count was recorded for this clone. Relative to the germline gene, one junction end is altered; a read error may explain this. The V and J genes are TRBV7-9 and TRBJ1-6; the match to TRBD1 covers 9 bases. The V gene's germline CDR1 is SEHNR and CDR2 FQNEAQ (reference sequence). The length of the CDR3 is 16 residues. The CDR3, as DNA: TGTTCCAGCAGCGAACAGGGGGCCACCTATAATTCACCCCTCCACTTT. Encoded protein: CSSSEQGATYNSPLHF.

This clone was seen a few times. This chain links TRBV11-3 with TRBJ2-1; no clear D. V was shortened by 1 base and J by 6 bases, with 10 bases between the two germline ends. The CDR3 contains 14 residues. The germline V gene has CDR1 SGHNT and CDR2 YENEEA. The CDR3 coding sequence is TGTGCCAGCAGCTTAGGAGCCCGTGTCAATGAGCAGTTCTTC. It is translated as CASSLGARVNEQFF.

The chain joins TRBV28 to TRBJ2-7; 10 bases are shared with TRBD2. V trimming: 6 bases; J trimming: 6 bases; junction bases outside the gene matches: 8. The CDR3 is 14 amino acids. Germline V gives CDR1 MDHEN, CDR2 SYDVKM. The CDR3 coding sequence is TGTGCCAGCAGGGTCCCTAGCGGGAGCGGCGAGCAGTACTTC. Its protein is CASRVPSGSGEQYF.

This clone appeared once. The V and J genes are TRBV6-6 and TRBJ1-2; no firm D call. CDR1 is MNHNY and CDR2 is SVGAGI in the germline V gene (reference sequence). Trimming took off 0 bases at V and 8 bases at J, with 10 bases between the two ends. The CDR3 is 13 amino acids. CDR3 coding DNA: TGTGCCAGCAGTTACTCGATAAAGCTGGGCTACACCTTC. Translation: CASSYSIKLGYTF.